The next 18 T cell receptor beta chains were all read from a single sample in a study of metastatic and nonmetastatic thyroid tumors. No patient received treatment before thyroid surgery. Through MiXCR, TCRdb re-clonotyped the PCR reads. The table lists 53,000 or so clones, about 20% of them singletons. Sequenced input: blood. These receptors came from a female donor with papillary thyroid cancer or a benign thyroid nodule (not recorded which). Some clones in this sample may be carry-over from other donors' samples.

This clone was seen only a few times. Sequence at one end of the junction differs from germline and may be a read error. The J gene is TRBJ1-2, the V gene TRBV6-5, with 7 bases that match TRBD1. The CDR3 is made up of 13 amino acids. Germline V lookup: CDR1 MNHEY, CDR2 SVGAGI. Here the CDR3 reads CASSNDRVDDYTF. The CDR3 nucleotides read TGTGCCAGCAGTAACGACAGGGTAGATGACTACACATTC.

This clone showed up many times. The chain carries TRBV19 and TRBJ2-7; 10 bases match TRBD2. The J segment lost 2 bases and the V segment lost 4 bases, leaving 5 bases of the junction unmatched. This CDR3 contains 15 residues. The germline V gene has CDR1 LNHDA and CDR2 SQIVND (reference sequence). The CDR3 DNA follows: TGTGCCAGTAGTAACTCCGGGACTAGCGCCTACGAGCAGTACTTC. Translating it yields CASSNSGTSAYEQYF.

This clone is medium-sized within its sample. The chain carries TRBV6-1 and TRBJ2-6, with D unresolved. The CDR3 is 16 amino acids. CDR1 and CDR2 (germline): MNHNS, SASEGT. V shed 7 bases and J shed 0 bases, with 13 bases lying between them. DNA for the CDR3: TGTGCCAGCAAGGGCCAGGCGTTCTCTGGGGCCAACGTCCTGACTTTC. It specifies CASKGQAFSGANVLTF.

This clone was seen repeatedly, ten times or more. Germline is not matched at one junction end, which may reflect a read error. The CDR3 reads CASSQGAGNTIYF. The CDR3 DNA is TGTGCTAGCAGCCAGGGGGCTGGAAACACCATATATTTT. The gene calls are TRBV7-7 and TRBJ1-3; 7 bases match TRBD1. Germline lookup yields CDR1 SSHAT and CDR2 FNYEAQ (reference sequence). This CDR3 region has 13 residues.

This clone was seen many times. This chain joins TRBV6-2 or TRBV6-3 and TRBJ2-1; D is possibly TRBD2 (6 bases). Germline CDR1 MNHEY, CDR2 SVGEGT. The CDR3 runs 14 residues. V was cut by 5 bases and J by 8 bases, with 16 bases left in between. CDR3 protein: CASSQSEGVDEQFF. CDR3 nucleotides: TGTGCCAGCAGTCAGTCGGAGGGAGTGGATGAGCAGTTCTTC.

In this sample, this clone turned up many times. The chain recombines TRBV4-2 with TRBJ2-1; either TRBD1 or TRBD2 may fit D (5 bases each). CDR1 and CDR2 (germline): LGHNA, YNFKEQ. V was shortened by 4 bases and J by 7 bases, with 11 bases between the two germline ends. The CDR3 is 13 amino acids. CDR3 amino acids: CASSRGKVNEQFF. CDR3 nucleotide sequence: TGTGCCAGCAGCCGGGGGAAAGTGAATGAGCAGTTCTTC.

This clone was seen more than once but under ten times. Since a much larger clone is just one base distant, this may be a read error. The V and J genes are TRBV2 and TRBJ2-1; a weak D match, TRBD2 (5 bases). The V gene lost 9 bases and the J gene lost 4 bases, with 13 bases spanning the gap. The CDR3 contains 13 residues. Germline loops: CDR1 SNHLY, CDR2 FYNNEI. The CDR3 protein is CARPVTNYNEQFF. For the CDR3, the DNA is TGTGCCAGACCCGTGACTAATTACAATGAGCAGTTCTTC.

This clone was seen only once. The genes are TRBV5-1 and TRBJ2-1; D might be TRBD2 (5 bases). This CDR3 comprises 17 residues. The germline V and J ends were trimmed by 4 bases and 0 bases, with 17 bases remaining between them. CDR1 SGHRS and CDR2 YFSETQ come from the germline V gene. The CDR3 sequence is CASSHPMGGFSYNEQFF. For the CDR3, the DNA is TGCGCCAGCAGCCATCCAATGGGCGGGTTCTCCTACAATGAGCAGTTCTTC.

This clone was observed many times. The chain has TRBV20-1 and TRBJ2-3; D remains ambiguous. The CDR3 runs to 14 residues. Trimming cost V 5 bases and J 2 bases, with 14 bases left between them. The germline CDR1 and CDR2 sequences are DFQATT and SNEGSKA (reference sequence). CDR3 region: CSAPRSENTDTQYF. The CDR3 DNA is TGCAGTGCTCCCAGGTCTGAGAACACAGATACGCAGTATTTT.

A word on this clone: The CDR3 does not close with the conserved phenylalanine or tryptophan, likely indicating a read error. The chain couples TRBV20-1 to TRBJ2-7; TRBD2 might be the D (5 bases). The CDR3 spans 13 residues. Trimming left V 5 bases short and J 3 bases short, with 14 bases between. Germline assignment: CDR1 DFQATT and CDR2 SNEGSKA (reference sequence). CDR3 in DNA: TGCAGTGCTGTACGGGAATACAGCTACGAGCAGTACTTG. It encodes CSAVREYSYEQYL.

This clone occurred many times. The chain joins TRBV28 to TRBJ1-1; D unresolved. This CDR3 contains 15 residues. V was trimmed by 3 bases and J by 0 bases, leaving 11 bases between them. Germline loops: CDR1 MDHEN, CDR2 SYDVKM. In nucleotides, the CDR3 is TGTGCCAGCAGTTTCCGGACGAACATGAACACTGAAGCTTTCTTT. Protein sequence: CASSFRTNMNTEAFF.

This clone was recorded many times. The DNA for the CDR3 is TGCGCCAGCAGCTTGGTTGGGGGAGAGACCCAGTACTTC. It translates to CASSLVGGETQYF. The chain carries TRBV5-1 and TRBJ2-5, with D perhaps being TRBD1 or TRBD2 (5 bases each). CDR3 length equals 13 residues. V was clipped by 0 bases and J by 4 bases, with 7 bases between them. The V gene's germline CDR1 is SGHRS and CDR2 YFSETQ.

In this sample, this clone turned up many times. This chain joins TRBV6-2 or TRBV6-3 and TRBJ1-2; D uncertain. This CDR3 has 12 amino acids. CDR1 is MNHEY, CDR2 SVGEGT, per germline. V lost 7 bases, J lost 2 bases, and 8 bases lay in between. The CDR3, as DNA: TGTGCCAGCACCTCAGAGAACTATGGCTACACCTTC. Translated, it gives CASTSENYGYTF.

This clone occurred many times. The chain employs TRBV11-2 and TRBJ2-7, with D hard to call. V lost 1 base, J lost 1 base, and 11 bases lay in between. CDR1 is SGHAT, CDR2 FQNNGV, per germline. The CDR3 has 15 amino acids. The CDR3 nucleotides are TGTGCCAGCAGCTTAGCCGGCCCCCTATCCTACGAGCAGTACTTC. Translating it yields CASSLAGPLSYEQYF.

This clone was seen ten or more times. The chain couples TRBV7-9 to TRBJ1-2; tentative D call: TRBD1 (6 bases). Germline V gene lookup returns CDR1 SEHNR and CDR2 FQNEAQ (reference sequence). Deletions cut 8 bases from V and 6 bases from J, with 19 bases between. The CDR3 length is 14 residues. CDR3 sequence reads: CASSNGGGRNGYTF. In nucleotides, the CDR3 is TGTGCCAGCTCCAATGGGGGGGGCCGAAATGGCTACACCTTC. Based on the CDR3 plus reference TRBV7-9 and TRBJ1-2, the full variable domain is DTGVSQNPRHKITKRGQNVTFRCDPISEHNRLYWYRQTLGQGPEFLTYFQNEAQLEKSRLLSDRFSAERPKGSFSTLEIQRTEQGDSAMYLCASSNGGGRNGYTFGSGTRLTVV.

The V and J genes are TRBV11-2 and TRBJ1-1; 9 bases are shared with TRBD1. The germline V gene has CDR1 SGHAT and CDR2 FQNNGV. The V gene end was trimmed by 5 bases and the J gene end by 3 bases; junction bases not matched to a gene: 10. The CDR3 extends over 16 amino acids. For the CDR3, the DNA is TGTGCCAGCAGCAAACAGGGGGCTCTTTTGGACACTGAAGCTTTCTTT. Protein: CASSKQGALLDTEAFF.

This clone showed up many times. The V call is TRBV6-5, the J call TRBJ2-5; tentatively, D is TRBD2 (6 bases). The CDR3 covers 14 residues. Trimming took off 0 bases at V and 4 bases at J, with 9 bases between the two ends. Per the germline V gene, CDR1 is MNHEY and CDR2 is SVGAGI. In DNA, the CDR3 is TGTGCCAGCAGTTACTCGAGCGGGCGAGAGACCCAGTACTTC. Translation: CASSYSSGRETQYF.

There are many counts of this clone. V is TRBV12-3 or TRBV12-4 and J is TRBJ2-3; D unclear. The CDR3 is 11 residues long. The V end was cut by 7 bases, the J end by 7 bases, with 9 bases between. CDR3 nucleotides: TGTGCCAGCACCCTTAGCTATACGCAGTATTTT. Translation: CASTLSYTQYF.